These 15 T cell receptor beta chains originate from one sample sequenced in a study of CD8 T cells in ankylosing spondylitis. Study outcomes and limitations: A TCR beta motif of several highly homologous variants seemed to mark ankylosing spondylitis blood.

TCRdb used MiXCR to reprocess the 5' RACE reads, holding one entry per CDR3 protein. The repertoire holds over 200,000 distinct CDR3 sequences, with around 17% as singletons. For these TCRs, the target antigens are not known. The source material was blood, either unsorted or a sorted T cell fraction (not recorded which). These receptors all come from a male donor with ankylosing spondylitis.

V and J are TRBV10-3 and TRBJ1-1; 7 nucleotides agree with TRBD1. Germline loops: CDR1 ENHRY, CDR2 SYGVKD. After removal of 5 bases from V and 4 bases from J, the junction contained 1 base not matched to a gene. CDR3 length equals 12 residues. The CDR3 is CAISTGVTEAFF. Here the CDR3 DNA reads TGTGCCATCAGTACAGGGGTCACTGAAGCTTTCTTT.

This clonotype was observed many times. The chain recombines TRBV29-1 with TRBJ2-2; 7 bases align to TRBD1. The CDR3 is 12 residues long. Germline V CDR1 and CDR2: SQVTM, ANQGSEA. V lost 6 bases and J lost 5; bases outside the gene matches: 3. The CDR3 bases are TGCAGCGTAGTCAGGGGGACCGGGGAGCTGTTTTTT. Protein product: CSVVRGTGELFF.

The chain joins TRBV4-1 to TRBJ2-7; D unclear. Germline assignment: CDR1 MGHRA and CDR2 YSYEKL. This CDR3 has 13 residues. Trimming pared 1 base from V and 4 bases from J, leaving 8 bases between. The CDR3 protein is CASSQVGQYEQYF. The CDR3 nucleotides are TGCGCCAGCAGCCAAGTAGGTCAGTACGAGCAGTACTTC.

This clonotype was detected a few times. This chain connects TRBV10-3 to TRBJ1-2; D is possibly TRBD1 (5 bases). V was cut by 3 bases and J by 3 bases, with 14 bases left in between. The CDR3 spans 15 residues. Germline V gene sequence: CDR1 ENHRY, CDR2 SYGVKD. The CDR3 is CAISEGAGLYYGYTF. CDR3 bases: TGTGCCATCAGTGAAGGGGCAGGGCTGTACTATGGCTACACCTTC.

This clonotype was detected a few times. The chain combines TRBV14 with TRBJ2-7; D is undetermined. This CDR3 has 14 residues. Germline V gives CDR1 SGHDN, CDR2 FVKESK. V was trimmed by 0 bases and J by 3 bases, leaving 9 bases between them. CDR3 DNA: TGTGCCAGCAGCCAAGACTACGGAATCTACGAGCAGTACTTC. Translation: CASSQDYGIYEQYF.

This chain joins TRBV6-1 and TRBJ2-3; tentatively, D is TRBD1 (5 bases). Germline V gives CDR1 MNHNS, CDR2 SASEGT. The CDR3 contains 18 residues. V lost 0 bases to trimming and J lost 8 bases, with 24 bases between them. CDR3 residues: CASSEALNGHGELTTQYF. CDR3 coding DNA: TGTGCCAGCAGTGAAGCGCTTAACGGACACGGTGAACTAACTACGCAGTATTTT.

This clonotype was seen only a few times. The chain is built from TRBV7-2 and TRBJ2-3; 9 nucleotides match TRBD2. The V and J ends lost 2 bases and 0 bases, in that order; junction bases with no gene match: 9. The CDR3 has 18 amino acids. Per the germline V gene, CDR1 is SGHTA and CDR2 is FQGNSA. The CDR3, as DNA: TGTGCCAGCAGCTTAAGCGCGGGAGGGCCCCCTAGCACAGATACGCAGTATTTT. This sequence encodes CASSLSAGGPPSTDTQYF.

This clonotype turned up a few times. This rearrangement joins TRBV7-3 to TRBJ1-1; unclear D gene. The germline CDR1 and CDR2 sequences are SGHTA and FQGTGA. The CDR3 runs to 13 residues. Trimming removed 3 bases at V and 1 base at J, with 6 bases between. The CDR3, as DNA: TGTGCCAGCAGCTTCAACAAGAACACTGAAGCTTTCTTT. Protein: CASSFNKNTEAFF.

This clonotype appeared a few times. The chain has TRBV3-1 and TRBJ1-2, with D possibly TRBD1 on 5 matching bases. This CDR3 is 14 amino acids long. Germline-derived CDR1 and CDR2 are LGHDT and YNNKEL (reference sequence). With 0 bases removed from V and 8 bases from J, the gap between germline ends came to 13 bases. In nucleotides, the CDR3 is TGTGCCAGCAGCCAAGAGGGGGTGGGAGAGGGCTACACCTTC. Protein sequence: CASSQEGVGEGYTF.

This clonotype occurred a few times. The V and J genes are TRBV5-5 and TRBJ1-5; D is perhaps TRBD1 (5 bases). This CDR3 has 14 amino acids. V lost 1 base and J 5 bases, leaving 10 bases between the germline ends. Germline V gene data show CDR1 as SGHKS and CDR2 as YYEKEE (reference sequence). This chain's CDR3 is CASSLSWGDQPQHF. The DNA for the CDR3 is TGTGCCAGCAGCTTGTCTTGGGGGGATCAGCCCCAGCATTTT.

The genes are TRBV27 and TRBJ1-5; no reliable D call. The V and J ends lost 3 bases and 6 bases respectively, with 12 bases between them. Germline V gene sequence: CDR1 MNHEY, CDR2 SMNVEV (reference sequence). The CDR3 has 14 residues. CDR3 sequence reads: CASSFGVGSQPQHF. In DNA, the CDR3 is TGTGCCAGCAGTTTCGGGGTAGGGAGTCAGCCCCAGCATTTT.

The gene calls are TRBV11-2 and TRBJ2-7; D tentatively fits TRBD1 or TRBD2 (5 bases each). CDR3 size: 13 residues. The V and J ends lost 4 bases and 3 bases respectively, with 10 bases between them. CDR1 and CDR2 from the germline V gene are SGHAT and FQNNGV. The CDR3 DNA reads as TGTGCCAGCAGCTGGGACGGATACTACGAGCAGTACTTC. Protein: CASSWDGYYEQYF.

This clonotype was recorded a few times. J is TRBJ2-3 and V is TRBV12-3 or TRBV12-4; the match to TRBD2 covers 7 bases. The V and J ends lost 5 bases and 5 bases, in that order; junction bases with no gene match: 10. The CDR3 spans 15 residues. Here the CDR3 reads CASSGRTRWEDTQYF. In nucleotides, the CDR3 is TGTGCCAGCAGTGGACGGACTAGATGGGAAGATACGCAGTATTTT.

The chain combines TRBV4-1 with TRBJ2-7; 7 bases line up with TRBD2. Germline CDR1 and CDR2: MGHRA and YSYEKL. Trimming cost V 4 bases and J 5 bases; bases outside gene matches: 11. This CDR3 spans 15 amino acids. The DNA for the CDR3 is TGCGCCAGCAGCCGCTCTCCGCGGGGGAGCAACGAGCAGTACTTC. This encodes CASSRSPRGSNEQYF.

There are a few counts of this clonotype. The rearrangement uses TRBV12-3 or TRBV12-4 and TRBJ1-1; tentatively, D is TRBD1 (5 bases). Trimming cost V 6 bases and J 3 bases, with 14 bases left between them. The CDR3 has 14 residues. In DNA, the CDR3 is TGTGCCAGCAGCTACCCGGGGGGGGACACTGAAGCTTTCTTT. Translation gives CASSYPGGDTEAFF.